This TCR beta chain was found in a study of breast tumors, draining lymph nodes, adjacent tissues. TCRdb redid the calling of the multiplex PCR reads with MiXCR, one entry per CDR3 protein. The sample records 12,000 to 15,000 distinct CDR3 sequences, about three fifths being singletons. Notes on the study in general: Tumor T cell lymph node origin was a supported hypothesis, not proven. Tumors had less TCR diversity than lymph nodes, more than nontumor tissue. The data were judged consistent with most tumor T cells coming from lymph node and expanding in tumor.

Of note for this clonotype: What it recognizes is unknown.

The sample comprised tumor-adjacent breast tissue. The TCR comes from a female donor with breast cancer. Some clones in this sample may be carry-over from other donors' samples.

The CDR3 loop is CAISEELQETQYF. The CDR3, as DNA: TGTGCCATCAGTGAGGAGCTCCAAGAGACCCAGTACTTC. The chain uses TRBV10-3 and TRBJ2-5; D is unclear. The CDR3 runs to 13 residues. V was shortened by 2 bases and J by 1 base, with 5 bases between the two germline ends. CDR1 ENHRY and CDR2 SYGVKD come from the germline V gene.